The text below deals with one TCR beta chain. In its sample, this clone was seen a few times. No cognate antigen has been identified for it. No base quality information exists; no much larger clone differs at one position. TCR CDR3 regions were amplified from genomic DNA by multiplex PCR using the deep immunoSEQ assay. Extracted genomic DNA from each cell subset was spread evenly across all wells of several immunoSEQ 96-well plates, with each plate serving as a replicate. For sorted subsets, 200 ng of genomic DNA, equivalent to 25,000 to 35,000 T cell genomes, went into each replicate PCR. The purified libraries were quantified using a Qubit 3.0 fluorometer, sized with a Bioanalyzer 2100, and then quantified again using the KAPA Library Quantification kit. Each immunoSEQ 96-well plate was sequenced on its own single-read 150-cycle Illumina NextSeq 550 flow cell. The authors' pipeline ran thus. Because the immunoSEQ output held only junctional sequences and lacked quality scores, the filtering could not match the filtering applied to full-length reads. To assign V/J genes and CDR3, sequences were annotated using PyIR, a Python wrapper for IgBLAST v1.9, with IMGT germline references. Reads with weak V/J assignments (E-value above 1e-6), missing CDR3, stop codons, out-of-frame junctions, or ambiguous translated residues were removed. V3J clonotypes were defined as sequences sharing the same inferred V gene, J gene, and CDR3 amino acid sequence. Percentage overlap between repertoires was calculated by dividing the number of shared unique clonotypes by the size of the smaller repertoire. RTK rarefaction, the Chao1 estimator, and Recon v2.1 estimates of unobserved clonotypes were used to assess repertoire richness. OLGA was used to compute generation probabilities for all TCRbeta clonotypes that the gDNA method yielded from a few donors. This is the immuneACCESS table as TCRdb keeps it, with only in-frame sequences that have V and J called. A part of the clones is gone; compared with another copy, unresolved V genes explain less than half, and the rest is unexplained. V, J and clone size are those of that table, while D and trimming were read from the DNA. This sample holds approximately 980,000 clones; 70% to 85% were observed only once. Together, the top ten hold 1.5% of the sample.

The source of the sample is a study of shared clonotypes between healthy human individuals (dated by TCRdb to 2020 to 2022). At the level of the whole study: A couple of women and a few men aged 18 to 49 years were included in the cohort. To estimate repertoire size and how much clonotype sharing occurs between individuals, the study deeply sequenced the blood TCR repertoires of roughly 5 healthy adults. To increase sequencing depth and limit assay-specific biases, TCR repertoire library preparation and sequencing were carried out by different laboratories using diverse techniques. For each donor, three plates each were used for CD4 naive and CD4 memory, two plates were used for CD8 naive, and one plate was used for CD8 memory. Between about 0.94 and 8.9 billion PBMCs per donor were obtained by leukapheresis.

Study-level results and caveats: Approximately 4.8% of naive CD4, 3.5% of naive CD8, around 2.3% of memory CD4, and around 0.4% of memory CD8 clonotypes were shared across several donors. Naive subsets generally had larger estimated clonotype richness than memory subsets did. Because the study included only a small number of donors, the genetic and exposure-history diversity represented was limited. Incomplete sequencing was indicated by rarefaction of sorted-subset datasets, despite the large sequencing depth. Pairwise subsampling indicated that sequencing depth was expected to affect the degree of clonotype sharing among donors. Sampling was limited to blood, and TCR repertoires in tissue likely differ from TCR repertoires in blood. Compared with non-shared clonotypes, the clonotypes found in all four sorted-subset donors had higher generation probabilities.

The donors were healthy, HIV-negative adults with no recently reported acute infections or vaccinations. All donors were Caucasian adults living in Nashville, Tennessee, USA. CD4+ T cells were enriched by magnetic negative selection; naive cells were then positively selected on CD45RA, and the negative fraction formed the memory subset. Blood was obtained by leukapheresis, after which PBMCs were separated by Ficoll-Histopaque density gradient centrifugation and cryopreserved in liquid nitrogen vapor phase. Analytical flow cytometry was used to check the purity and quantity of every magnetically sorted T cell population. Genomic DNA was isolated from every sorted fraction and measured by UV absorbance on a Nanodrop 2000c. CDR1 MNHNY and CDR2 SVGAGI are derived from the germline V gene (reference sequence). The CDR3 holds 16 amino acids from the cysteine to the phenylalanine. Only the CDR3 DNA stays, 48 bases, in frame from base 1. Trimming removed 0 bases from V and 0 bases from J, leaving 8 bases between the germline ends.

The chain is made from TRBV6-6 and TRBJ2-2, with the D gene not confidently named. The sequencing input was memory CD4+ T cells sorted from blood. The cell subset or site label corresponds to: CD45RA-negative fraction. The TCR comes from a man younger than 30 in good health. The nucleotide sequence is TGTGCCAGCAGTTACTCTGGCGAGCCGAACACCGGGGAGCTGTTTTTT. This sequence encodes CASSYSGEPNTGELFF.